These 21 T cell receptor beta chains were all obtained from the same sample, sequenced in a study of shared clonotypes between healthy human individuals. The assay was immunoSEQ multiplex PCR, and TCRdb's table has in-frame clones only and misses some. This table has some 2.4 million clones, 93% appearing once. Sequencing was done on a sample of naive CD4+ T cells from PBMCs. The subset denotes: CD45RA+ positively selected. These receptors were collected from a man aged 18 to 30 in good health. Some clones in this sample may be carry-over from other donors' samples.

In DNA form, the CDR3 reads TGTGCCAGCAGTTGGGACAAGAACACTGAAGCTTTCTTT. It codes for CASSWDKNTEAFF. The gene calls are TRBV28 and TRBJ1-1, with D possibly matching TRBD1 (6 bases). Germline assignment: CDR1 MDHEN and CDR2 SYDVKM. Trimming removed 4 bases from V and 1 base from J, with 7 bases in between. This CDR3 has 13 amino acids.

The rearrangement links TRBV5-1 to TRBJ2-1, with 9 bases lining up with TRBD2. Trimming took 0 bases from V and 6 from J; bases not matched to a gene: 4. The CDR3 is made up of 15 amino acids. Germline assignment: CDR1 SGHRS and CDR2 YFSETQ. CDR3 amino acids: CASSLGGTSINEQFF. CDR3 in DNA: TGCGCCAGCAGCTTGGGCGGGACTAGCATCAATGAGCAGTTCTTC.

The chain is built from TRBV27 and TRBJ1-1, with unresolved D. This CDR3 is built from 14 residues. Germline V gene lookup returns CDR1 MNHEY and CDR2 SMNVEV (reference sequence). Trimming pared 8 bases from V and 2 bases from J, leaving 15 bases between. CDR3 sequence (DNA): TGTGCCAGCCGGCTTAACCAAGGAAACACTGAAGCTTTCTTT. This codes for CASRLNQGNTEAFF.

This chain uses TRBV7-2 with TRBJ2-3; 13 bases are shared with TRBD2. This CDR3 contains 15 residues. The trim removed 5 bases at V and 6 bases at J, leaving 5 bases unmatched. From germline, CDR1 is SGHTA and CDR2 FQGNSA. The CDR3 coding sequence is TGTGCCAGCAGCCAACTAGCGGGAGGGCCGGATACGCAGTATTTT. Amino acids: CASSQLAGGPDTQYF.

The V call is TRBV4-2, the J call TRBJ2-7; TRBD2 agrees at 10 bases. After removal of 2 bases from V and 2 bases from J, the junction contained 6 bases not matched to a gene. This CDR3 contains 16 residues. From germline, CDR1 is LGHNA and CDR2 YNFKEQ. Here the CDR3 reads CASSQTGTSEPYEQYF. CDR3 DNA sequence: TGTGCCAGCAGCCAAACCGGGACTAGCGAACCCTACGAGCAGTACTTC.

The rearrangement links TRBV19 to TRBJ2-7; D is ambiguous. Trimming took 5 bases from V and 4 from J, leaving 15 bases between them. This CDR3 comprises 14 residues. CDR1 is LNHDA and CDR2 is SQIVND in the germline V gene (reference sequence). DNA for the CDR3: TGTGCCAGTAGTGTGTCTGACTTGTGGTACGAGCAGTACTTC. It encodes CASSVSDLWYEQYF.

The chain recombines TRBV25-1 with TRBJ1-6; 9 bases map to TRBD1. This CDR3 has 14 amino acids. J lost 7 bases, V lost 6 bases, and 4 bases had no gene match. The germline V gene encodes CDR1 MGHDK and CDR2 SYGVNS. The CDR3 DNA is TGTGCCAGCAGCAGGGACAGGGCCAATTCACCCCTCCACTTT. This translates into CASSRDRANSPLHF.

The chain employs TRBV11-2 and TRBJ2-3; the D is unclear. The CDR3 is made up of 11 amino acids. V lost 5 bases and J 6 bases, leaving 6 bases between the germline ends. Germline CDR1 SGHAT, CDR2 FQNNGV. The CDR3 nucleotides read TGTGCCAGCAGCATGACGGATACGCAGTATTTT. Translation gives CASSMTDTQYF.

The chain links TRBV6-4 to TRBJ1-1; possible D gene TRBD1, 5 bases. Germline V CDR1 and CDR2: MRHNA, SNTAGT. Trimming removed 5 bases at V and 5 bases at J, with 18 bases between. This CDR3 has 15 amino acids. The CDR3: CASSPGPTAKTEAFF. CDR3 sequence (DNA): TGTGCCAGCAGTCCAGGGCCCACGGCCAAAACTGAAGCTTTCTTT.

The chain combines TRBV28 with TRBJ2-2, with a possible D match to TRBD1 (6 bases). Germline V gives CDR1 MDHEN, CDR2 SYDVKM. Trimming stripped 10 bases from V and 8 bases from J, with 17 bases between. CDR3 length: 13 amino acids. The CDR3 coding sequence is TGTGCCACCGGTGGGGGCATGACGGGGGAGCTGTTTTTT. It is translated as CATGGGMTGELFF.

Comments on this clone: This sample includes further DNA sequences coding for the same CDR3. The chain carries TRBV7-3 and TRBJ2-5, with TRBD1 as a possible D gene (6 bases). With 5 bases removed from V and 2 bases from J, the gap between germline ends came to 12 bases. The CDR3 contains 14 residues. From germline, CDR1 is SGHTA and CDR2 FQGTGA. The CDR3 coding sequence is TGTGCCAGCAGCCTCGCCGGGACACAAGAGACCCAGTACTTC. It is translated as CASSLAGTQETQYF.

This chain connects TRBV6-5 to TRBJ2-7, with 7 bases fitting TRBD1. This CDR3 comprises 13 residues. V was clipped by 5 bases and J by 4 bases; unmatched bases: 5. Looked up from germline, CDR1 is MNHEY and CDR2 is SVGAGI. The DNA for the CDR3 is TGTGCCAGCAGTAACACAGGGGCGTACGAGCAGTACTTC. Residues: CASSNTGAYEQYF.

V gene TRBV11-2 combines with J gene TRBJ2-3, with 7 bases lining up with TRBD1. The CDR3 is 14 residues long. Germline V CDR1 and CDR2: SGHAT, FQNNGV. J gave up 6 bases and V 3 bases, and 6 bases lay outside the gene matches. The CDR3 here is CASSFDRDRDTQYF. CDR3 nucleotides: TGTGCCAGCAGCTTCGACAGGGACCGGGATACGCAGTATTTT.

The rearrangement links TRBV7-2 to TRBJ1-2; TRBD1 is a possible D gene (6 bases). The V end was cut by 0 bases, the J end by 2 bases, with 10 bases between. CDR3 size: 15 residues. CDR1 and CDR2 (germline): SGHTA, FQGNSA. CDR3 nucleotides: TGTGCCAGCAGCTTAGCGGCAGGGGCCAACTATGGCTACACCTTC. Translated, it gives CASSLAAGANYGYTF. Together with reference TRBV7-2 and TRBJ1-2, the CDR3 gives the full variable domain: GAGVSQSPSNKVTEKGKDVELRCDPISGHTALYWYRQSLGQGLEFLIYFQGNSAPDKSGLPSDRFSAERTGGSVSTLTIQRTQQEDSAVYLCASSLAAGANYGYTFGSGTRLTVV.

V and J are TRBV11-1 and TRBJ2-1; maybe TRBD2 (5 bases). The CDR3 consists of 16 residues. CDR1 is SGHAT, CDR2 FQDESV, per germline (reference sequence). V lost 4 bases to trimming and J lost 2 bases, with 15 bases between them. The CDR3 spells CASSSPIGITYNEQFF. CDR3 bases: TGTGCCAGCAGCTCCCCCATCGGGATAACCTACAATGAGCAGTTCTTC.

CDR3 bases: TGCGCCAGCAGCCAAGATGGTGGGGGTGAGCAGTTCTTC. Residues: CASSQDGGGEQFF. The chain carries TRBV4-3 and TRBJ2-1, with D perhaps TRBD1 or TRBD2 (5 bases each). The ends were cut back, 0 bases at V and 9 bases at J, with 9 bases in the middle. The germline CDR1 and CDR2 sequences are LGHNA and YSLEER. The CDR3 totals 13 residues.

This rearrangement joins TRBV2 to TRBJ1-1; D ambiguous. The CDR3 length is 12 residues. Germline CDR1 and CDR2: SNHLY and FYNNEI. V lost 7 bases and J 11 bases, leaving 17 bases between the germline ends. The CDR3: CASKGREGGAFF. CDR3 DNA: TGTGCCAGCAAGGGTAGGGAAGGTGGGGCTTTCTTT.

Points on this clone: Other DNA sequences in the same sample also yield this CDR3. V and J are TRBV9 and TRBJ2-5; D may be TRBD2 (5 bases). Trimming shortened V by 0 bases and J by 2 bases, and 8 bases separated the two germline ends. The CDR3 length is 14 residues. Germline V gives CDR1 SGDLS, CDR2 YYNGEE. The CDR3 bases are TGTGCCAGCAGCGTAGGATCGGGGCAAGAGACCCAGTACTTC. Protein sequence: CASSVGSGQETQYF.

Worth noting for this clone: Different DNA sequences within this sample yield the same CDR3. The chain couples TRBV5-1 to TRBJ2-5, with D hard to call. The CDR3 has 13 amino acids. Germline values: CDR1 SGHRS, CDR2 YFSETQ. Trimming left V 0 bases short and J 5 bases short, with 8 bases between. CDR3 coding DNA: TGCGCCAGCAGCTTGGCTGAAAAGGAGACCCAGTACTTC. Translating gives CASSLAEKETQYF.

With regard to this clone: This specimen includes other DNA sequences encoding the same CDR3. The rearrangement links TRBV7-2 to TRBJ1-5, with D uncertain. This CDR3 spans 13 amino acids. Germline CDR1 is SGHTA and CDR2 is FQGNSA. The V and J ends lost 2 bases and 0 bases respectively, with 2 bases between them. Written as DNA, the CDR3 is TGTGCCAGCAGCTTAAGTAGCAATCAGCCCCAGCATTTT. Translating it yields CASSLSSNQPQHF.

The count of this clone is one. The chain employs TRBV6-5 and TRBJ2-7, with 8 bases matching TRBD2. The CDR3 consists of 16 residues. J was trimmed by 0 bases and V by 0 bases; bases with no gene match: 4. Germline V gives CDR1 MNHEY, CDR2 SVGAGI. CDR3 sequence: CASSYSSLAGSYEQYF. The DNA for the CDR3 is TGTGCCAGCAGTTACTCGTCTCTAGCGGGCTCCTACGAGCAGTACTTC.